Below are 21 T cell receptor beta chains sequenced from a single sample in a study of T-cell reconstitution after alpha-beta-depleted transplantation in children. Construction of the TCRbeta library involved unique molecular identifiers. TCRdb called the PCR reads again in MiXCR, with one record for every CDR3 protein. The sample lists hundreds of thousands of distinct CDR3 sequences, roughly 17% occurring once. Sample: PBMCs from the stem cell graft donor, taken from the stem cell graft. The receptors stem from a human donor who donated a stem cell graft to a child with acute myeloid leukemia.

This rearrangement joins TRBV10-3 to TRBJ1-2, with D hard to call. There are 14 residues in the CDR3. Trimming left V 10 bases short and J 0 bases short, with 15 bases between. Looked up from germline, CDR1 is ENHRY and CDR2 is SYGVKD. In nucleotides, the CDR3 is TGTGCCACCGAACGGACGGAGCCTAACTATGGCTACACCTTC. Translation: CATERTEPNYGYTF.

The V call is TRBV21-1, the J call TRBJ2-7. TRBV21-1 counts as a pseudogene. The CDR3 contains 15 residues. The chain's CDR3 is CASSKCGGSSYEQYF. The CDR3 bases are TGTGCCAGCAGCAAATGCGGGGGTAGCTCCTACGAGCAGTACTTC.

This chain links TRBV7-6 with TRBJ1-1, with D maybe TRBD1 (6 bases). Trimming removed 5 bases from V and 6 bases from J, with 16 bases in between. This CDR3 has 14 residues. Germline V gene lookup returns CDR1 SGHVS and CDR2 FNYEAQ. The CDR3 DNA is TGTGCCAGCAGCCGTGGGGGGCCCCAGGCTGAAGCTTTCTTT. Its translation is CASSRGGPQAEAFF.

In this sample, this clonotype turned up many times. The V call is TRBV10-3, the J call TRBJ1-5; D might be TRBD1 (5 bases). Deletions cut 0 bases from V and 5 bases from J, with 8 bases between. Germline V lookup: CDR1 ENHRY, CDR2 SYGVKD. This CDR3 region has 14 residues. Here the CDR3 reads CAISESRGDQPQHF. The CDR3 DNA follows: TGTGCCATCAGTGAGTCTCGGGGGGATCAGCCCCAGCATTTT.

The chain combines TRBV24-1 with TRBJ2-6; 9 bases agree with TRBD1. This CDR3 is 18 amino acids long. After removal of 2 bases from V and 2 bases from J, the junction contained 6 bases not matched to a gene. CDR1 and CDR2 (germline): KGHDR, SFDVKD. The DNA of the CDR3 is TGTGCCACCAGTGATTCCCGGACAGGGGATGCTGGGGCCAACGTCCTGACTTTC. Its protein product is CATSDSRTGDAGANVLTF.

The chain carries TRBV5-1 and TRBJ2-1; D tentatively reads TRBD1 or TRBD2 (5 bases each). The CDR3 loop spans 14 amino acids. The germline gives CDR1 SGHRS, CDR2 YFSETQ. The ends were cut back, 0 bases at V and 8 bases at J, with 12 bases in the middle. The CDR3 is CASSLAGTVDEQFF. For the CDR3, the DNA is TGCGCCAGCAGCTTGGCAGGGACGGTCGATGAGCAGTTCTTC.

This clonotype was detected a few times. The chain recombines TRBV7-2 with TRBJ2-7; possibly TRBD2 for D (6 bases). This CDR3 comprises 15 residues. Looked up from germline, CDR1 is SGHTA and CDR2 is FQGNSA. The V end lost 5 bases, the J end lost 2 bases, and 16 bases lay between the germline ends. The CDR3 DNA follows: TGTGCCAGCAGCCTACGCGGTAGCGGTCCCTACGAGCAGTACTTC. This encodes CASSLRGSGPYEQYF.

This chain joins TRBV15 and TRBJ1-4; tentatively, D is TRBD1 (5 bases). The V end lost 2 bases, the J end lost 0 bases, and 10 bases lay between the germline ends. CDR1 and CDR2 (germline): LNHNV, YYDKDF (reference sequence). This CDR3 contains 16 residues. Here the CDR3 reads CATSRKGTATNEKLFF. The CDR3 DNA follows: TGTGCCACCAGCAGAAAAGGGACTGCAACTAATGAAAAACTGTTTTTT.

The table lists this clonotype with many counts. The genes are TRBV20-1 and TRBJ2-7, with 7 bases matching TRBD1. CDR3 length: 15 residues. Looked up from germline, CDR1 is DFQATT and CDR2 is SNEGSKA (reference sequence). V shed 0 bases, J shed 3 bases, and the junction held 8 bases outside the gene matches. The CDR3 DNA reads TGCAGTGCTAGAGATACCGTCGACAGGGACTACGAGCAGTACTTC. Its translation is CSARDTVDRDYEQYF.

Many counts were recorded for this clonotype. The CDR3 here is CSVDGGTAPSGANVLTF. The DNA of the CDR3 is TGCAGCGTTGACGGCGGGACAGCACCCTCTGGGGCCAACGTCCTGACTTTC. The chain couples TRBV29-1 to TRBJ2-6, with D possibly matching TRBD1 (7 bases). With 3 bases removed from V and 0 bases from J, the gap between germline ends came to 15 bases. The V gene's germline CDR1 is SQVTM and CDR2 ANQGSEA. The CDR3 is 17 residues long.

The table lists this clonotype with a few counts. This rearrangement joins TRBV7-9 to TRBJ1-2, with 7 bases identical to TRBD1. V lost 4 bases to trimming and J lost 5 bases; unmatched junction nucleotides: 7. Germline CDR1 is SEHNR and CDR2 is FQNEAQ (reference sequence). The CDR3 length is 14 residues. CDR3 loop: CASSSPQGNYGYTF. For the CDR3, the DNA is TGTGCCAGCAGCTCCCCACAGGGGAATTATGGCTACACCTTC.

V gene TRBV29-1 combines with J gene TRBJ2-1, with D possibly being TRBD2 (5 bases). The CDR3 contains 13 residues. The V gene lost 6 bases and the J gene lost 5 bases, with 14 bases spanning the gap. Germline assignment: CDR1 SQVTM and CDR2 ANQGSEA. The CDR3 DNA reads as TGCAGCGTATCCGAGACTATTAACAATGAGCAGTTCTTC. This sequence encodes CSVSETINNEQFF.

This clonotype occurred many times. The J gene is TRBJ1-5, the V gene TRBV10-3, with D possibly being TRBD1 (5 bases). This CDR3 is 12 amino acids long. Trimming cost V 6 bases and J 3 bases, with 6 bases left between them. From germline, CDR1 is ENHRY and CDR2 SYGVKD. This CDR3 is CAIRDNNQPQHF. CDR3 nucleotides: TGTGCCATCAGGGACAACAATCAGCCCCAGCATTTT.

This clonotype was observed many times. The genes are TRBV6-1 and TRBJ1-1, with D perhaps matching TRBD1 (5 bases). Trimming left V 5 bases short and J 6 bases short, with 13 bases between. CDR1 and CDR2 (germline): MNHNS, SASEGT. The length of the CDR3 is 13 residues. Written as DNA, the CDR3 is TGTGCCAGCAGTCTCGGACAAAGGGCTGAAGCTTTCTTT. It translates to CASSLGQRAEAFF.

The DNA for the CDR3 is TGTGCCAGCATTTTCGACAGGGCAGATACGCAGTATTTT. This sequence encodes CASIFDRADTQYF. V is TRBV6-5 and J is TRBJ2-3; 7 bases line up with TRBD1. The CDR3 consists of 13 residues. Trimming took 7 bases from V and 4 from J; bases not matched to a gene: 5. CDR1 is MNHEY and CDR2 is SVGAGI in the germline V gene.

The rearrangement uses TRBV10-3 and TRBJ2-3, with 9 bases lining up with TRBD1. The V gene end was trimmed by 6 bases and the J gene end by 6 bases; junction bases not matched to a gene: 10. Germline CDR1 and CDR2: ENHRY and SYGVKD. This CDR3 contains 15 residues. This CDR3 is CAIRPGQGSGDTQYF. Written as DNA, the CDR3 is TGTGCCATCAGACCAGGACAGGGGAGTGGGGATACGCAGTATTTT.

The chain joins TRBV27 to TRBJ2-4; no clear D gene. CDR3 length: 13 residues. The germline V gene encodes CDR1 MNHEY and CDR2 SMNVEV (reference sequence). Trimming left V 3 bases short and J 6 bases short, with 9 bases between. CDR3 nucleotide sequence: TGTGCCAGCAGTTTGAACAGCAGAAACATTCAGTACTTC. Amino acid sequence: CASSLNSRNIQYF.

The chain has TRBV12-3 or TRBV12-4 and TRBJ2-1; 8 nucleotides agree with TRBD2. The CDR3 has 15 residues. After removal of 6 bases from V and 8 bases from J, the junction contained 12 bases not matched to a gene. In nucleotides, the CDR3 is TGTGCCAGCAGCATATCGGGGGGGCCGGTCGATGAGCAGTTCTTC. Residues: CASSISGGPVDEQFF.

This clonotype occurred many times. The chain uses TRBV29-1 and TRBJ1-3; D is unclear. V lost 7 bases to trimming and J lost 0 bases, with 13 bases between them. The germline V gene encodes CDR1 SQVTM and CDR2 ANQGSEA. CDR3 size: 14 residues. CDR3 residues: CSGSRPDSGNTIYF. In DNA form, the CDR3 reads TGCAGCGGATCAAGACCGGACTCTGGAAACACCATATATTTT. Full variable domain (missing parts from reference TRBV29-1 and TRBJ1-3): SAVISQKPSRDICQRGTSLTIQCQVDSQVTMMFWYRQQPGQSLTLIATANQGSEATYESGFVIDKFPISRPNLTFSTLTVSNMSPEDSSIYLCSGSRPDSGNTIYFGEGSWLTVV.

This clonotype was recorded only once. The V and J genes are TRBV7-9 and TRBJ2-1; D unresolved. The CDR3 extends over 14 amino acids. Trimming removed 3 bases at V and 8 bases at J, with 14 bases between. Germline assignment: CDR1 SEHNR and CDR2 FQNEAQ (reference sequence). The CDR3 here is CASSFRQARDEQFF. The CDR3 DNA reads TGTGCCAGCAGCTTCCGCCAGGCCCGGGATGAGCAGTTCTTC.

This clonotype was counted between two and nine times. The junction differs from germline at one of its ends, possibly a read error. The chain uses TRBV12-3 or TRBV12-4 and TRBJ1-3, with unresolved D. CDR3 length: 14 residues. The CDR3: CASRLWSSGNTIYF. For the CDR3, the DNA is TGTGCCAGCCGTTTGTGGAGCTCTGGAAACACCATATATTTT.